A single T cell receptor (beta chain) is shown here with its context. Compared with germline, one end of the junction differs, possibly owing to a read error. Donors were healthy Caucasian individuals from Russia aged about 6 to 95. The CDR3 has 14 residues. The second PCR ran roughly 6 to 12 cycles with a sample-barcoded 5' primer and J-beta primers. Using its own MiXCR run on the 5' RACE reads, TCRdb lists one record per CDR3 protein. The sample has 650,000 to 700,000 distinct CDR3 sequences, roughly half seen once; the top ten hold about 13%. The data were taken from a study of blood T cells in healthy people across ages.

The chain carries TRBV12-3 or TRBV12-4 and TRBJ1-2, with 7 bases that match TRBD1. The sample was blood. This TCR was sampled from a woman of 80 years or more in good health. The CDR3: CASRAGGTAYGHTF. The DNA for the CDR3 is TGTGCCAGCAGGGCCGGCGGGACAGCCTATGGCCACACCTTC.